Below, one TCR beta chain is given with its context. The antigen this receptor binds is unknown. Base qualities were left out, and no much larger clone turns up one base away. The data were obtained in a study of molecular identifiers for immune sequencing clone quantification (dated by TCRdb to 2016 to 2018). About the study as a whole: For a replicate experiment, the RNA from either around 20,000 or 100,000 naive CD8 T cells was divided into five aliquots, and four of those aliquots went on to sequencing. The study was a methods study using CD8 T cells to benchmark molecular-identifier clustering-based TCR repertoire sequencing (MIDCIRS) and TCR RNA copy counting. On the study overall, not on this receptor specifically: A single cell's worth of spiked-in Jurkat TCR RNA was reported detectable even among 900,000 to 1,000,000 naive CD8 T cells. Approximately 3.3 recovered TCR RNA copies per cell were obtained by modeling, versus approximately 10 by digital PCR, implying a capture efficiency of about 30%. Spiked-in Jurkat TCR RNA (around nine copies' worth), which is not part of the donor repertoire, was contained in the naive libraries. Without barcode sub-clustering, chimeric consensus sequences inflated TCR diversity; chimeras reached as high as 47%. In CMV-specific effector cells, clones with more than 20 RNA copies contained over 98% of molecules, whereas in naive cells such clones contained under 1% of molecules. Highly expanded clone sizes could be underestimated if identical TCR molecules share a barcode.

V drops 3 bases and J drops 6 bases, leaving 15 bases in between. From the cysteine up to the phenylalanine, the CDR3 has a length of 14 residues. Of all the DNA, just the CDR3 is kept, 42 bases in frame from base 1. The CDR1 and CDR2 encoded by the germline V gene (reference sequence) are MNHEY and SMNVEV. Libraries of naive CD8 T cells were built from around 20,000 to 990,000 sorted cells, with 10%, 30% or 50% of the purified RNA used. On a BD FACSAria II, naive CD8 T cells were FACS-sorted as CD8+CD4-CCR7+CD45RA+ and collected into RLT Plus buffer. Approximately 9 TCR copies' worth of Jurkat RNA were spiked into roughly 19,000-1,000,000 naive CD8 T cell samples to test detection sensitivity. Enrichment of CD8 T cells was done with RosetteSep CD8+ T Cell Enrichment Cocktail plus Ficoll-Paque, and ACK red cell lysis came afterward. Library method: PCR. Sequencer: Illumina HiSeq 4000. Bulk TCR libraries were prepared as previously described, using TCR primers listed in Table S5. The Qiagen AllPrep DNA/RNA kit was used to purify total RNA. Before analysis, reads from multiple sequencing runs of the same library were pooled. As for the original processing: Reads were retained only if their TCR constant sequence matched exactly, and those retained reads were trimmed to 150 nt and grouped according to their 12-nt molecular barcodes. Reads in each barcode group were sub-clustered using a 15% Levenshtein threshold, and a quality-weighted consensus sequence was built for each RNA molecule. Non-functional sequences were discarded, and so were lower-count sequences lying one edit away from another sequence. On the basis of fitting two negative binomial distributions, barcode sub-clusters with fewer than 20% of the maximum read count were discarded. TCRdb trimmed public reads at Q25 via fastp, called clones via MiXCR and kept in-frame beta chains. Each record represents a unique CDR3 protein, reported with the most common genes and DNA among its rows. TCRdb, not the original authors, processed these V and J calls. The sample table lists about 500,000 distinct CDR3 sequences, roughly a fifth of them with a count of one. 0.65% to 0.95% of the sample is held by the ten biggest clonotypes.

The sequence derives from a human donor in good health. Some libraries in this study had Jurkat cell RNA spiked in. The V and J genes are TRBV27 and TRBJ2-7; confidence is insufficient to name the D gene. The sequenced sample was naive CD8+ T cells from blood, with Jurkat cell RNA spiked in. Read against the paper, the sample's cell subset or site label means: FACS-sorted CD8+CD4-CCR7+CD45RA+ naive T cells. This receptor carries the CDR3 CASSFSSATLEQYF. The DNA sequence is as follows: TGTGCCAGCAGTTTTTCTAGTGCCACCCTCGAGCAGTACTTC.